Below, one T cell receptor beta chain is given with its context. Its recognized antigen is unknown. No clone much larger than this one lies a single base away; base qualities are absent. The immunoSEQ Assay, a bias-controlled multiplex PCR, was used to amplify TCRbeta CDR3 regions from genomic DNA. Concerning the study's data processing: Nucleated cell counts per sample were estimated from amplification of reference gene primers within the assay. To quantify the absolute abundance of each unique TCRbeta CDR3 rearrangement, sequence reads were collapsed and filtered. For each sample, productive Simpson clonality was calculated as the square root of Simpson's diversity index across productive rearrangements. TCRdb mirrors the immuneACCESS table, restricted to in-frame sequences. Some clones are absent from its copies; in checked studies, under half trace to an unresolved V gene, and the reason for the others is unknown. V and J calls and clone size are given by that table; D and trimming were obtained from the DNA. Counted in this sample were around 200,000 clones; approximately 87% of them appeared once. The ten top clones hold around 20% of the sample.

The data were taken from a study of blood T cell repertoires in COVID-19 (dated by TCRdb to 2019 to 2021). Regarding the research as a whole: Collaborator samples came from the United States, Italy and Spain and covered acute and convalescent phases of COVID-19. The prospective study material was composed of cDNA or gDNA derived from T cells, B-cell-depleted T cells, or PBMCs. Deeply sampled blood TCRbeta repertoires from subjects exposed to, actively infected with, or recovered from COVID-19 were included in the dataset. The repertoires were released in a freely available public database meant as a resource for research on the immune response to SARS-CoV-2. Samples were obtained from the ongoing ImmuneRACE study (first 160 participants) and from about 1,300 subjects provided by 6 global collaborators. The sample metadata nearly always contained a de-identified subject ID, COVID-19 status, age in years and sex. Where available, HLA class I and class II types were obtained from metadata supplied by the sample provider rather than from assay-based typing.

Each collaborating institution followed its own protocols to collect whole blood in K2EDTA tubes. Collaborator samples were shipped for TCRbeta analysis as frozen whole blood, isolated PBMCs, or DNA extracted from either sample type. The investigation overall reported the following: The amount of clinical and demographic metadata varied by source and participant and was provided uncurated.

Trimming costs V 5 bases and J 1 base, and their ends lie 8 bases apart. Sequences SGHVS (CDR1) and FNYEAQ (CDR2) are obtained from the germline V gene. From cysteine to phenylalanine, the CDR3 is 13 amino acids long. Solely the CDR3 DNA is kept, with 39 bases framed from the first base. The rearrangement combines TRBV7-6 with TRBJ1-1; there is no confident call for the D gene. This receptor was obtained from a man between 65 and 80 years old with active or convalescent COVID-19. The sequenced sample consisted of peripheral blood. The CDR3 protein sequence reads: CASSRGWNTEAFF. The sequenced DNA is TGTGCCAGCAGCCGAGGGTGGAACACTGAAGCTTTCTTT.